The 18 T cell receptor beta chains presented below share a single source sample, sequenced in a study of T cell clonotyping in hematopoietic cell transplantation. Time point meaning: recipient sample about 28 days before transplant, after cytoreduction. Method: immunoSEQ multiplex PCR; TCRdb's copy keeps in-frame clones and lacks some. The sample has 20,000 to 25,000 clones; almost 90% are singletons. This specimen consisted of peripheral blood mononuclear cells, obtained before stem cell transplant. The receptors derive from a man aged 18 to 30 with biphenotypic leukemia. Some clones in this sample may be carry-over from other donors' samples.

The chain joins TRBV28 to TRBJ2-5; D gene uncertain. Per the germline V gene, CDR1 is MDHEN and CDR2 is SYDVKM. V was clipped by 6 bases and J by 0 bases, with 8 bases between them. CDR3 length: 13 amino acids. The CDR3 coding sequence is TGTGCCAGCAGGGTCGGATACCAAGAGACCCAGTACTTC. Translation gives CASRVGYQETQYF.

The chain recombines TRBV6-5 with TRBJ2-7, with TRBD2 identical over 7 bases. Losses at the gene ends were 1 base for V and 5 bases for J; bases not matched to a gene: 8. The germline V gene has CDR1 MNHEY and CDR2 SVGAGI. The CDR3 consists of 15 residues. The CDR3 coding sequence is TGTGCCAGCAGTTACTGGGCGGGAGAGGGAAACGAGCAGTACTTC. This codes for CASSYWAGEGNEQYF.

V and J are TRBV30 and TRBJ1-2; a possible D gene is TRBD1 (6 bases). CDR3 length equals 14 residues. The V end was cut by 1 base, the J end by 8 bases, with 17 bases between. From germline, CDR1 is GTSNPN and CDR2 SVGIG (reference sequence). CDR3 residues: CAWSAWGRGNGYTF. The CDR3 nucleotides are TGTGCCTGGAGTGCCTGGGGCAGGGGAAACGGCTACACCTTC.

J is TRBJ1-1 and V is TRBV27, with D perhaps TRBD1 (5 bases). The germline V gene encodes CDR1 MNHEY and CDR2 SMNVEV (reference sequence). The CDR3 length is 14 residues. Trimming stripped 5 bases from V and 4 bases from J, with 14 bases between. CDR3 amino acids: CASSPYGGSTEAFF. CDR3 sequence (DNA): TGTGCCAGCAGTCCCTACGGGGGTAGCACTGAAGCTTTCTTT.

The V call is TRBV29-1, the J call TRBJ2-7, with D maybe TRBD1 (5 bases). Trimming removed 6 bases from V and 3 bases from J, with 24 bases in between. From germline, CDR1 is SQVTM and CDR2 ANQGSEA. This CDR3 contains 16 residues. The CDR3 protein is CSVRKPQGRLHYEQYF. The CDR3 region has the DNA TGCAGCGTGAGGAAGCCCCAGGGTCGGCTGCACTACGAGCAGTACTTC.

The V and J genes are TRBV6-5 and TRBJ1-2; D may be TRBD1 (6 bases). The CDR3 spans 14 residues. The ends were cut back, 1 base at V and 6 bases at J, with 12 bases in the middle. Germline V gives CDR1 MNHEY, CDR2 SVGAGI. The CDR3 sequence is CASSYLSGADGYTF. The CDR3 nucleotides read TGTGCCAGCAGTTACTTATCGGGGGCGGATGGCTACACCTTC.

V and J are TRBV6-6 and TRBJ2-7, with a tentative D call TRBD2 (6 bases). V was shortened by 2 bases and J by 6 bases, with 20 bases between the two germline ends. The CDR3 has 16 residues. Germline-derived CDR1 and CDR2 are MNHNY and SVGAGI (reference sequence). In nucleotides, the CDR3 is TGTGCCAGCAGTTACGGGCGGGAAAAACGGGGTGGCGAGCAGTACTTC. Its protein product is CASSYGREKRGGEQYF.

The rearrangement links TRBV4-1 to TRBJ1-2; D call uncertain. Germline values: CDR1 MGHRA, CDR2 YSYEKL. Trimming took 0 bases from V and 0 from J, leaving 11 bases between them. CDR3 length equals 16 residues. The CDR3 loop reads CASSQDSGIANYGYTF. For the CDR3, the DNA is TGCGCCAGCAGCCAAGACAGCGGGATAGCTAACTATGGCTACACCTTC.

This clone was recorded only once. The chain couples TRBV7-9 to TRBJ2-2; D is unresolved. This CDR3 comprises 11 residues. The V end lost 8 bases, the J end lost 6 bases, and 7 bases lay between the germline ends. Germline CDR1 reads SEHNR; CDR2 reads FQNEAQ (reference sequence). CDR3 amino acids: CASLRAGELFF. The CDR3 DNA follows: TGTGCCAGCCTACGAGCCGGGGAGCTGTTTTTT.

This clone has a single count. The chain joins TRBV5-1 to TRBJ1-1; no reliable D call. Looked up from germline, CDR1 is SGHRS and CDR2 is YFSETQ. CDR3 length: 14 amino acids. Trimming took 0 bases from V and 10 from J, leaving 16 bases between them. The CDR3 DNA sequence: TGCGCCAGCAGCTTGGAGGCAGGTCCTGCGGTAGCTTTCTTT. Protein: CASSLEAGPAVAFF.

V is TRBV6-5 and J is TRBJ1-5, with TRBD1 matching over 7 bases. CDR3 length equals 15 residues. Trimming removed 5 bases from V and 11 bases from J; junction bases left unmatched: 15. Germline lookup yields CDR1 MNHEY and CDR2 SVGAGI. In nucleotides, the CDR3 is TGTGCCAGCAGTAGTCGGCACGGGACAGTTATGTCCCAGCATTTT. It is translated as CASSSRHGTVMSQHF.

The chain couples TRBV30 to TRBJ1-2; possibly TRBD1 for D (5 bases). V was clipped by 5 bases and J by 4 bases, with 14 bases between them. The CDR3 spans 13 residues. The germline V gene encodes CDR1 GTSNPN and CDR2 SVGIG (reference sequence). CDR3 sequence reads: CAWLVGDPYGYTF. The DNA for the CDR3 is TGTGCCTGGTTAGTCGGGGACCCCTATGGCTACACCTTC.

This chain joins TRBV7-2 and TRBJ1-1; the D is unclear. The germline gives CDR1 SGHTA, CDR2 FQGNSA. The V end was cut by 5 bases, the J end by 0 bases, with 13 bases between. The CDR3 totals 15 residues. This CDR3 is CASSLQTHMNTEAFF. The DNA for the CDR3 is TGTGCCAGCAGCCTACAGACACACATGAACACTGAAGCTTTCTTT.

The V and J genes are TRBV4-2 and TRBJ1-2; a weak D match, TRBD1 (6 bases). Trimming removed 0 bases from V and 5 bases from J, with 16 bases in between. There are 16 residues in the CDR3. From germline, CDR1 is LGHNA and CDR2 YNFKEQ. DNA of the CDR3: TGTGCCAGCAGCCAAGATTTTGAGGGACATCGGTATGGCTACACCTTC. Encoded protein: CASSQDFEGHRYGYTF.

This chain connects TRBV4-1 to TRBJ1-1; D possibly corresponds to TRBD1 (5 bases). The germline V gene encodes CDR1 MGHRA and CDR2 YSYEKL. This CDR3 contains 14 residues. V lost 4 bases to trimming and J lost 6 bases, with 15 bases between them. The CDR3 coding sequence is TGCGCCAGCAGCCTCATGCAGGGTGAGGCTGAAGCTTTCTTT. It codes for CASSLMQGEAEAFF.

The chain recombines TRBV5-4 with TRBJ2-3; 8 positions match TRBD2. CDR3 length: 15 residues. With 4 bases clipped from V and 0 bases from J, the junction kept 4 bases outside the gene matches. Germline V gene data show CDR1 as SGHNT and CDR2 as YYREEE (reference sequence). This CDR3 is CASSRLAGSTDTQYF. The DNA of the CDR3 is TGTGCCAGCAGCCGCCTAGCGGGTAGCACAGATACGCAGTATTTT.

This clone was picked up a small number of times. The chain links TRBV7-9 to TRBJ1-6; 7 positions agree with TRBD1. The CDR3 is made up of 15 amino acids. The J segment lost 5 bases and the V segment lost 3 bases, leaving 4 bases of the junction unmatched. From germline, CDR1 is SEHNR and CDR2 FQNEAQ (reference sequence). In nucleotides, the CDR3 is TGTGCCAGCAGCTTCTCAGGGGGGCATAATTCACCCCTCCACTTT. Its protein product is CASSFSGGHNSPLHF.

CDR3 DNA: TGTGCCAGCAGTGCCGGCGGGGACGGGACCCAGTACTTC. Its protein is CASSAGGDGTQYF. The V and J genes are TRBV9 and TRBJ2-5; D perhaps matches TRBD2 (6 bases). Trimming removed 5 bases from V and 7 bases from J, with 15 bases in between. The CDR3 has 13 amino acids. Germline CDR1 reads SGDLS; CDR2 reads YYNGEE.